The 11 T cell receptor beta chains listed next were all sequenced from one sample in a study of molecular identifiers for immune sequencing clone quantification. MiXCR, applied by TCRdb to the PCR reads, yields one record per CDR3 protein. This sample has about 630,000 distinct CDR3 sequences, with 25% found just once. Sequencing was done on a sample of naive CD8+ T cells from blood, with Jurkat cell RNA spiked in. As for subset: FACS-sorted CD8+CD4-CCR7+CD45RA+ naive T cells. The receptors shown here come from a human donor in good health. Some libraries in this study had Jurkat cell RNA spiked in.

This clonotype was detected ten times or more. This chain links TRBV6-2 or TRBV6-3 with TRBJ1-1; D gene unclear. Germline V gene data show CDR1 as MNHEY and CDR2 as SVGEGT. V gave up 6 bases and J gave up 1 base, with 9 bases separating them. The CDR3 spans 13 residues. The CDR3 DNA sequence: TGTGCCAGCAGCCAAAGGCCGAACACTGAAGCTTTCTTT. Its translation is CASSQRPNTEAFF.

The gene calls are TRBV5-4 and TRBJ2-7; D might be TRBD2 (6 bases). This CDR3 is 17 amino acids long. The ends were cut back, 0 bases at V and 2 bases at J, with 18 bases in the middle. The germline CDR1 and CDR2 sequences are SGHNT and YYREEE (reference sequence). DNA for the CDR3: TGTGCCAGCAGCTTGGAACCCCTAGCGCATCCTACCTACGAGCAGTACTTC. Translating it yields CASSLEPLAHPTYEQYF.

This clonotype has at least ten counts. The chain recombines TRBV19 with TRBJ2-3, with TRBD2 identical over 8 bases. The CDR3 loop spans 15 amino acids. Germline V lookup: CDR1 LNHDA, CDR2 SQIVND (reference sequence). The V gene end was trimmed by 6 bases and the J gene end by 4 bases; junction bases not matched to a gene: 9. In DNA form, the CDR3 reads TGTGCCAGTAGCCTCAGCGGGAGTGGCGCAGATACGCAGTATTTT. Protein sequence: CASSLSGSGADTQYF.

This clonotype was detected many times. CDR3 DNA sequence: TGCGCCAGCAGCTTTGGGGTAGCCGAGACCCAGTACTTC. It translates to CASSFGVAETQYF. The rearrangement joins TRBV5-1 to TRBJ2-5; no definite D call. This CDR3 is built from 13 residues. CDR1 is SGHRS, CDR2 YFSETQ, per germline. Between the trimmed V and J ends, which lost 2 bases and 5 bases, there was a span of 10 bases. Full variable domain (rest looked up from reference TRBV5-1 and TRBJ2-5): KAGVTQTPRYLIKTRGQQVTLSCSPISGHRSVSWYQQTPGQGLQFLFEYFSETQRNKGNFPGRFSGRQFSNSRSEMNVSTLELGDSALYLCASSFGVAETQYFGPGTRLLVL.

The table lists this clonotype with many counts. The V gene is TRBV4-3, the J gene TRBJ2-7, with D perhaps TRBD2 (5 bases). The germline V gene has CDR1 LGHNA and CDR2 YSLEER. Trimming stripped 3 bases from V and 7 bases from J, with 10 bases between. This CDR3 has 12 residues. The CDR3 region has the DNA TGCGCCAGCAGCCATAACTCGGGGGAGCAGTACTTC. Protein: CASSHNSGEQYF.

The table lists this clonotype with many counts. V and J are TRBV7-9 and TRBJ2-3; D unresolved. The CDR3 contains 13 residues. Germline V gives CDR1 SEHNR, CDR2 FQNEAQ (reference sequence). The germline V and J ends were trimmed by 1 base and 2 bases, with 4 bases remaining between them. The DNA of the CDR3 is TGTGCCAGCAGCTTAGACACCACAGATACGCAGTATTTT. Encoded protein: CASSLDTTDTQYF. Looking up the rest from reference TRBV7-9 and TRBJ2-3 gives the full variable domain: DTGVSQNPRHKITKRGQNVTFRCDPISEHNRLYWYRQTLGQGPEFLTYFQNEAQLEKSRLLSDRFSAERPKGSFSTLEIQRTEQGDSAMYLCASSLDTTDTQYFGPGTRLTVL.

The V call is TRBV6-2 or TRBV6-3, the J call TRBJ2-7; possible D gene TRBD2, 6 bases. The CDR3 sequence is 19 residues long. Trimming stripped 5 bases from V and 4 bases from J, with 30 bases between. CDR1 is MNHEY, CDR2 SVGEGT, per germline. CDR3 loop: CASSRSGPVGLTGVYEQYF. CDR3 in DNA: TGTGCCAGCAGTCGAAGCGGTCCGGTGGGGCTAACGGGAGTGTACGAGCAGTACTTC.

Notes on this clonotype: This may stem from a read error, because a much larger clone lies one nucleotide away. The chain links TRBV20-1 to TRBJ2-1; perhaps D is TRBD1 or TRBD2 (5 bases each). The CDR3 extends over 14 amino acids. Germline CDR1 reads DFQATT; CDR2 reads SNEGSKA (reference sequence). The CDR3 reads CSAWDRSSYKEQFF. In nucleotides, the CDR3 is TGCAGTGCTTGGGACCGAAGCTCCTACAAAGAGCAGTTCTTC.

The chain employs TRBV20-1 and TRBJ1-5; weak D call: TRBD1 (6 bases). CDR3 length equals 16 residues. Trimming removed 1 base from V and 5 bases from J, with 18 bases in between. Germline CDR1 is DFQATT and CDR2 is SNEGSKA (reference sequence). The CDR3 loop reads CSARGEQGGRYQPQHF. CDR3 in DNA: TGCAGTGCTAGAGGCGAACAGGGAGGTCGCTATCAGCCCCAGCATTTT.

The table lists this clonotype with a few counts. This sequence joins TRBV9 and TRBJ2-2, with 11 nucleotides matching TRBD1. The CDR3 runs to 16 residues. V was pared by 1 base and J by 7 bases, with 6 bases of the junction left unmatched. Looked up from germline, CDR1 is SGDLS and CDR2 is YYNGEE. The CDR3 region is CASSVPGQGVNGELFF. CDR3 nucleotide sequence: TGTGCCAGCAGCGTACCGGGACAGGGGGTGAACGGGGAGCTGTTTTTT. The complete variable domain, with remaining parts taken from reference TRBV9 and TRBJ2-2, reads DSGVTQTPKHLITATGQRVTLRCSPRSGDLSVYWYQQSLDQGLQFLIQYYNGEERAKGNILERFSAQQFPDLHSELNLSSLELGDSALYFCASSVPGQGVNGELFFGEGSRLTVL.

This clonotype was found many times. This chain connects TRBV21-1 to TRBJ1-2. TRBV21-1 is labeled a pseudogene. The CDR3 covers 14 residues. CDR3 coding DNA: TGTGCCAGCAGCAAATACCGTTTTAACTATGGCTACACCTTC. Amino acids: CASSKYRFNYGYTF.